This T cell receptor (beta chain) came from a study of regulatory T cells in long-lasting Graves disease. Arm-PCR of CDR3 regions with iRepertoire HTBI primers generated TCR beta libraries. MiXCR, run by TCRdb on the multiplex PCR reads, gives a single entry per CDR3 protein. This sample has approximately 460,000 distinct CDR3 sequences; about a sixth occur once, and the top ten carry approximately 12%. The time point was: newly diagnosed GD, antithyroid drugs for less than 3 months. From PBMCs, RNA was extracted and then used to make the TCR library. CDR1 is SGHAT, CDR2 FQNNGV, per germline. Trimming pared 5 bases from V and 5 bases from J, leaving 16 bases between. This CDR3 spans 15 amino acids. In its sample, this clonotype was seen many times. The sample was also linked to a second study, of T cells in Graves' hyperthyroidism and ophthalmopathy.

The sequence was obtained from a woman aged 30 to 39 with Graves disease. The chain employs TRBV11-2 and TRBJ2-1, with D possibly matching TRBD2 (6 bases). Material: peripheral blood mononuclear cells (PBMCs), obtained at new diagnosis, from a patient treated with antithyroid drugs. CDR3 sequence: CASSTGTGVDNEQFF. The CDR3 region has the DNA TGTGCCAGCAGCACCGGGACTGGGGTAGACAATGAGCAGTTCTTC.